This is a list of T cell receptor beta chains from one sample in a study of follicular helper T cells after annual influenza vaccination. The repertoire was sequenced with immunoSEQ multiplex PCR; TCRdb's copy has only in-frame clones and lacks some. The sample includes roughly 5,700 clones, roughly 84% seen only once; the top ten take approximately 2.5%. Sequenced material: CXCR5+ CD38- circulating T follicular helper cells from blood, taken 7 days after influenza vaccination. Receptor source: an adult who received the influenza vaccine. CDR3s include the opening cysteine and the closing phenylalanine or tryptophan. The D gene is left open where the match is weak. Clone sizes are given selectively: once, few, many, or a class where the clone is expanded.

V gene	J gene	D gene	clone size	CDR3 DNA	CDR3 protein
TRBV6-5	TRBJ1-6	-	few	TGTGCCAGCGGACCTGGACATAATTCACCCCTCCACTTT	CASGPGHNSPLHF
TRBV19	TRBJ1-1	-	-	TGTGCCAGTAGTATACAGGGGAGGGGCACTGAAGCTTTCTTT	CASSIQGRGTEAFF
TRBV6-1	TRBJ2-5	TRBD2	-	TGTGCCAGCAGGAAGGGAGGGACTAGCGGCGAGACCCAGTACTTC	CASRKGGTSGETQYF
TRBV30	TRBJ2-5	-	-	TGTGCCTGGGGGGGGCTTGGGACCCAGTACTTC	CAWGGLGTQYF
TRBV28	TRBJ2-7	TRBD1	few	TGTGCCAGCAGTGCATCATCCCTGGGACAGGGGGCAAGAGGTGAGCAGTACTTC	CASSASSLGQGARGEQYF
TRBV27	TRBJ2-4	-	-	TGTGCCAGCAGTTACTCCGGGGGCCTGCCCATTCAGTACTTC	CASSYSGGLPIQYF
TRBV10-3	TRBJ2-6	TRBD1	-	TGTGCCATCAGCGGGACAGCGGCTCAGGGGGCCAACGTCCTGACTTTC	CAISGTAAQGANVLTF
TRBV5-6	TRBJ1-3	TRBD1	once	TGTGCCAGCAGCTGGAGACAGGGACTTGCTGGAAACACCATATATTTT	CASSWRQGLAGNTIYF
TRBV7-2	TRBJ1-4	-	-	TGTGCCAGCAACTTCGGGCTGTCAGGAGAAAAACTGTTTTTT	CASNFGLSGEKLFF
TRBV5-4	TRBJ1-2	TRBD1	-	TGTGCCAGCAGCTCTCAGGGACAGGGGGACTATGGCTACACCTTC	CASSSQGQGDYGYTF
TRBV19	TRBJ2-6	-	-	TGTGCCAGTATCGAGACAGGAGTCGCCAACGTCCTGACTTTC	CASIETGVANVLTF
TRBV7-9	TRBJ1-5	TRBD1	-	TGTGCCAGCAGCCTCTCAGGGGGTAATCAGCCCCAGCATTTT	CASSLSGGNQPQHF
TRBV7-8	TRBJ1-1	-	-	TGTGCCAGCAGCTTACAGGGAGGTGGGACTGAAGCTTTCTTT	CASSLQGGGTEAFF
TRBV2	TRBJ2-3	-	-	TGTGCCAGCAGTAATGAGTTGGGCGGCACAGATACGCAGTATTTT	CASSNELGGTDTQYF
TRBV28	TRBJ1-2	TRBD1	-	TGTGCCAGCAGACCGACAGGGTTTGGCTACACCTTC	CASRPTGFGYTF
TRBV6-6	TRBJ1-5	-	-	TGTGCCAGCAGTAGGAACACGGAGCAGCCCCAGCATTTT	CASSRNTEQPQHF
TRBV7-2	TRBJ2-5	TRBD2	-	TGTGCCAGCAGCCTCCCCGCGGGAGAGGTAGAGACCCAGTACTTC	CASSLPAGEVETQYF
TRBV5-8	TRBJ2-5	TRBD1	-	TGTGCCAGCAGCCTAGGGGACAGGGGGCGGTCGGAGACCCAGTACTTC	CASSLGDRGRSETQYF
TRBV4-2	TRBJ1-1	TRBD1	-	TGTGCCAGCAGCCCAGGACCCGGGCAGGGGGACACTGAAGCTTTCTTT	CASSPGPGQGDTEAFF
TRBV10-3	TRBJ1-6	-	-	TGTGCCATCAGTCCCCGGGGACGTAATTCACCCCTCCACTTT	CAISPRGRNSPLHF
TRBV2	TRBJ2-5	TRBD1	-	TGTGCCAGCCGCCTTAGACAGGGTAGACGGGAGACCCAGTACTTC	CASRLRQGRRETQYF
TRBV9	TRBJ2-5	-	-	TGTGCCAGCAGCGTAGCTGTAGGGGGCCAAGAGACCCAGTACTTC	CASSVAVGGQETQYF
TRBV18	TRBJ1-3	-	-	TGTGCCAGCTCACCACCGGCAGGGCGAAGCTCTGGAAACACCATATATTTT	CASSPPAGRSSGNTIYF
TRBV19	TRBJ1-5	-	-	TGTGCCAGTAGCATTGAGGGGCTTAGCAATCAGCCCCAGCATTTT	CASSIEGLSNQPQHF
TRBV28	TRBJ1-2	-	-	TGTGCCAGCAGTCCCGTACAGGGTTATGGCTACACCTTC	CASSPVQGYGYTF
TRBV4-2	TRBJ2-7	-	few	TGTGCCAGCGGACTTACTCCCTACGAGCAGTACTTC	CASGLTPYEQYF
TRBV29-1	TRBJ2-7	TRBD1	-	TGCAGCGTTGTATTAAGAGTGGGCAGGGGGCTCTACGAGCAGTACTTC	CSVVLRVGRGLYEQYF
TRBV5-8	TRBJ1-5	-	-	TGTGCCAGCAGCTCATTCCCAAATCAGCCCCAGCATTTT	CASSSFPNQPQHF
TRBV28	TRBJ2-1	-	-	TGTGCCAGCAGTTATATGGATGAGCAGTTCTTC	CASSYMDEQFF
TRBV4-2	TRBJ2-5	-	-	TGTGCCAGCAGCCGGACAGATGGGTACCAAGAGACCCAGTACTTC	CASSRTDGYQETQYF
TRBV10-3	TRBJ1-4	TRBD1	-	TGTGCCACTCAACAGGGGGCGAGTGAAAAACTGTTTTTT	CATQQGASEKLFF
TRBV10-3	TRBJ1-2	-	-	TGTGCCATCAGTGGCCAACCCCCCGTACTGGGGATCAGAGCTAACTATGGCTACACCTTC	CAISGQPPVLGIRANYGYTF
TRBV16	TRBJ2-1	TRBD1	-	TGTGCCAGCAGCCAATCTGGGCAGGGGGTTCAGTTCTTC	CASSQSGQGVQFF
TRBV7-2	TRBJ1-6	TRBD1	-	TGTGCCAGCAGCTCAAACTCCGGGACAGGGGGGCTCCCCCTCCACTTT	CASSSNSGTGGLPLHF
TRBV15	TRBJ2-1	TRBD2	-	TGTGCCACCAGCAGAGATCGGGGACTAGAAAGCGAGCAGTTCTTC	CATSRDRGLESEQFF
TRBV19	TRBJ2-7	-	-	TGTGCCAGTAGTATAGGTGGAAGGCCGGACTACGAGCAGTACTTC	CASSIGGRPDYEQYF
TRBV28	TRBJ2-7	TRBD2	-	TGTGCCAGCAGCACTGAGGGTAGCGGGTTCTCCTACGAGCAGTACTTC	CASSTEGSGFSYEQYF
TRBV7-2	TRBJ2-5	TRBD1	once	TGTGCCAGCAGTAATGGGGACAGGAAAGAGACCCAGTACTTC	CASSNGDRKETQYF
TRBV5-6	TRBJ2-2	TRBD2	-	TGTGCCAGCAGTTTACCGAGCGGGACCACCGGGGAGCTGTTTTTT	CASSLPSGTTGELFF
TRBV28	TRBJ1-1	TRBD1	few	TGTGCCAGCAGTTTGGTTGATGGACAGGGGAACACTGAAGCTTTCTTT	CASSLVDGQGNTEAFF
TRBV4-3	TRBJ1-2	-	-	TGCGCCAGCAGCCAAGCAAGGGCCCGGCAGGGCTATGGCTACACCTTC	CASSQARARQGYGYTF
TRBV7-2	TRBJ1-5	-	-	TGTGCCAGCAGCCCGCAGGGGTATAGCAATCAGCCCCAGCATTTT	CASSPQGYSNQPQHF
TRBV6-5	TRBJ1-1	-	-	TGTGCCAGCAGTTATTCACAGGGAGTAAGCACTGAAGCTTTCTTT	CASSYSQGVSTEAFF
TRBV4-3	TRBJ2-3	-	-	TGCGCCAGCAGCCAAGATAGTCACTCTAGCACAGATACGCAGTATTTT	CASSQDSHSSTDTQYF
TRBV5-6	TRBJ2-7	TRBD1	-	TGTGCCAGCAGCTTGGCGTCAGGGGGCGGCTTTGGGCAAAGCGAGCAGTACTTC	CASSLASGGGFGQSEQYF
TRBV19	TRBJ1-1	-	-	TGTGCCAGTAAGGGCAGGGGCGCGATGAACACTGAAGCTTTCTTT	CASKGRGAMNTEAFF
TRBV28	TRBJ1-5	TRBD1	-	TGTGCCAGCAGTTTATCCCCCAGGGGGAATCAGCCCCAGCATTTT	CASSLSPRGNQPQHF
TRBV28	TRBJ1-2	TRBD1	-	TGTGCCAGCAGATCAGGGGGACAGAGCTATGGCTACACCTTC	CASRSGGQSYGYTF
TRBV4-3	TRBJ2-3	TRBD2	-	TGCGCCAGCAGCCTGGGGACTAGCGGGAGCACAGATACGCAGTATTTT	CASSLGTSGSTDTQYF
TRBV2	TRBJ1-2	TRBD1	-	TGTGCCAGCAGTGATTCAAAAGGACAGGCTAACTATGGCTACACCTTC	CASSDSKGQANYGYTF
TRBV10-1	TRBJ1-6	-	-	TGCGCCAGCCGAACTTCACCCCTCCACTTT	CASRTSPLHF
TRBV4-1	TRBJ2-3	TRBD1	-	TGCGCCAGCAGCGCTCGAGTACCAGGGGGCGTAGCAGATACGCAGTATTTT	CASSARVPGGVADTQYF
TRBV5-1	TRBJ2-5	TRBD2	-	TGCGCCAGCAGCGATCTTGTTGCGGGAGGGGAGACCCAGTACTTC	CASSDLVAGGETQYF
TRBV6-1	TRBJ1-1	-	-	TGTGCCAGCAGTGAAGTTCAGTTGGCTTTCTTT	CASSEVQLAFF
TRBV7-9	TRBJ1-3	-	-	TGTGCCAGGGGCAGGGCTGCTGGAAACACCATATATTTT	CARGRAAGNTIYF
TRBV19	TRBJ2-2	TRBD1	-	TGTGCCAGTAGTATGGGGGACAGTCGCACCGGGGAGCTGTTTTTT	CASSMGDSRTGELFF
TRBV6-1	TRBJ2-1	-	-	TGTGCCAGCAGTCAGCATTCAGGGGAGCAGTTCTTC	CASSQHSGEQFF
TRBV7-2	TRBJ2-3	-	once	TGTGCCAGCAGCTACCGAGGGGGTTCAATCAATACGCAGTATTTT	CASSYRGGSINTQYF
TRBV7-2	TRBJ1-3	TRBD1	-	TGTGCCAGCAGCCCACAACAGGGGTCTGGAAACACCATATATTTT	CASSPQQGSGNTIYF